These 28 T cell receptor beta chains came from one sample sequenced in a study of radiotherapy plus CTLA-4 blockade in lung cancer (dated by TCRdb to between 2017 and 2018). Library preparation used the immunoSEQ multiplex PCR assay. TCRdb re-hosts the immuneACCESS table, in-frame sequences only. Its copies lack some clones; in the studies checked, an unresolved V gene accounts for under half of them, and the cause for the rest is not known. The sample table lists approximately 80,000 clones, under 85% of them with a count of one. Together, the top ten hold 0.79% of the sample. Sample: peripheral blood, taken from a patient treated with radiotherapy plus ipilimumab. The source is a human donor with non-small cell lung cancer who had stable disease on radiotherapy plus ipilimumab.

The V gene is TRBV7-3, the J gene TRBJ2-7, with 10 bases matching TRBD2. This CDR3 is built from 11 residues. Germline trimming cut 11 bases from V and 3 bases from J; bases unmatched to any gene: 1. In germline, CDR1 is SGHTA, CDR2 FQGTGA. The CDR3 is CAQREGYEQYF. The CDR3, as DNA: TGTGCCCAGCGGGAGGGCTACGAGCAGTACTTC.

Regarding this clone: Other DNA sequences of this sample code for an identical CDR3. This chain links TRBV4-2 with TRBJ1-5, with D unresolved. Deletions cut 0 bases from V and 2 bases from J, with 5 bases between. Germline V gene data show CDR1 as LGHNA and CDR2 as YNFKEQ. This CDR3 has 14 residues. Here the CDR3 reads CASSQEGRNQPQHF. CDR3 bases: TGTGCCAGCAGCCAAGAGGGCCGCAATCAGCCCCAGCATTTT.

The CDR3 region is CASSKGGSGGANPYEQYF. CDR3 DNA: TGTGCCAGCAGTAAAGGAGGTAGCGGGGGGGCAAATCCCTACGAGCAGTACTTC. The chain links TRBV6-1 to TRBJ2-7, with 11 bases that match TRBD2. This CDR3 region has 18 residues. The germline gives CDR1 MNHNS, CDR2 SASEGT. V lost 5 bases and J lost 2; bases outside the gene matches: 14.

V and J are TRBV7-2 and TRBJ1-2; D remains unclear. CDR1 is SGHTA, CDR2 FQGNSA, per germline. The CDR3 covers 12 residues. The V and J ends lost 4 bases and 4 bases respectively, with 7 bases between them. The CDR3 sequence: CASSSLGYGYTF. In DNA, the CDR3 is TGTGCCAGCAGCTCCCTTGGCTATGGCTACACCTTC.

The chain uses TRBV18 and TRBJ1-5, with D possibly being TRBD1 (6 bases). Trimming took 5 bases from V and 4 from J, leaving 9 bases between them. The CDR3 extends over 13 amino acids. Germline assignment: CDR1 KGHSH and CDR2 LQKENI. This CDR3 is CASSEDRNQPQHF. The DNA of the CDR3 is TGTGCCAGCTCAGAGGACAGAAATCAGCCCCAGCATTTT.

The CDR3 DNA reads TGTGCCATTTACGCGGGGGGTTTTGGCTACACCTTC. Translating gives CAIYAGGFGYTF. The chain joins TRBV19 to TRBJ1-2, with a tentative D call TRBD1 (5 bases). V was trimmed by 10 bases and J by 7 bases, leaving 16 bases between them. The CDR3 is 12 residues long. Germline assignment: CDR1 LNHDA and CDR2 SQIVND (reference sequence).

This clone was seen only once. V usage is TRBV11-2 and J usage is TRBJ2-5; no clear D gene. Per the germline V gene, CDR1 is SGHAT and CDR2 is FQNNGV. V lost 2 bases to trimming and J lost 5 bases, with 6 bases between them. The length of the CDR3 is 12 residues. The CDR3 nucleotides read TGTGCCAGCAGCTTAATGGTTGAGACCCAGTACTTC. Residues: CASSLMVETQYF. Combining the CDR3 with reference TRBV11-2 and TRBJ2-5 gives the whole variable domain EAGVAQSPRYKIIEKRQSVAFWCNPISGHATLYWYQQILGQGPKLLIQFQNNGVVDDSQLPKDRFSAERLKGVDSTLKIQPAKLEDSAVYLCASSLMVETQYFGPGTRLLVL.

V and J are TRBV15 and TRBJ2-5; D tentatively fits TRBD1 or TRBD2 (6 bases each). Looked up from germline, CDR1 is LNHNV and CDR2 is YYDKDF (reference sequence). This CDR3 contains 15 residues. Trimming pared 0 bases from V and 5 bases from J, leaving 13 bases between. CDR3 sequence: CATSREPKGGETQYF. The CDR3 coding sequence is TGTGCCACCAGCAGAGAACCCAAAGGGGGGGAGACCCAGTACTTC.

V is TRBV13 and J is TRBJ2-7, with TRBD1 identical over 7 bases. Germline lookup yields CDR1 PRHDT and CDR2 FYEKMQ (reference sequence). CDR3 length: 14 residues. V lost 5 bases, J lost 7 bases, and 11 bases stayed unmatched. The CDR3 loop reads CASSLATGLGEQYF. As DNA, the CDR3 is TGTGCCAGCAGCCTCGCGACAGGGTTGGGGGAGCAGTACTTC.

The J gene is TRBJ2-5, the V gene TRBV5-1, with a tentative D call TRBD2 (6 bases). Germline assignment: CDR1 SGHRS and CDR2 YFSETQ. CDR3 size: 16 residues. V was pared by 0 bases and J by 4 bases, with 16 bases between. This CDR3 reads CASSLGRGGGLETQYF. The CDR3 region has the DNA TGCGCCAGCAGCTTGGGCCGGGGAGGAGGGTTAGAGACCCAGTACTTC.

The chain joins TRBV28 to TRBJ1-5; 11 positions agree with TRBD1. V gave up 6 bases and J gave up 7 bases; unmatched junction bases: 11. CDR1 is MDHEN and CDR2 is SYDVKM in the germline V gene. This CDR3 contains 16 residues. The CDR3 DNA follows: TGTGCCAGCAGATGGGACAGGGGGAGTTGGTGGCAGCCCCAGCATTTT. This encodes CASRWDRGSWWQPQHF.

V usage is TRBV6-6 and J usage is TRBJ1-1, with D perhaps TRBD1 (5 bases). Germline V lookup: CDR1 MNHNY, CDR2 SVGAGI (reference sequence). The ends were cut back, 4 bases at V and 0 bases at J, with 15 bases in the middle. This CDR3 has 16 amino acids. The CDR3 is CASSWAGGTVNTEAFF. CDR3 coding DNA: TGTGCCAGCAGTTGGGCGGGCGGGACGGTGAACACTGAAGCTTTCTTT.

The CDR3 spells CASSLGGGLYNEQFF. Here the CDR3 DNA reads TGTGCCAGCAGCTTAGGCGGGGGACTCTACAATGAGCAGTTCTTC. The gene calls are TRBV11-3 and TRBJ2-1; TRBD2 aligns across 7 bases. From germline, CDR1 is SGHNT and CDR2 YENEEA. The trim removed 1 base at V and 3 bases at J, leaving 3 bases unmatched. The CDR3 sequence is 15 residues long.

The J gene is TRBJ1-2, the V gene TRBV28; no definite D call. The CDR3 extends over 16 amino acids. V lost 3 bases and J 0 bases, leaving 14 bases between the germline ends. Germline CDR1 MDHEN, CDR2 SYDVKM. The CDR3 sequence is CASSFDGLGANYGYTF. CDR3 nucleotide sequence: TGTGCCAGCAGTTTTGACGGACTGGGAGCTAACTATGGCTACACCTTC.

The chain combines TRBV5-6 with TRBJ1-1; perhaps TRBD1 as D (5 bases). V was shortened by 4 bases and J by 7 bases, with 17 bases between the two germline ends. The CDR3 totals 14 residues. The germline CDR1 and CDR2 sequences are SGHDT and YYEEEE. As DNA, the CDR3 is TGTGCCAGCAGCCCTCGTTGGGGGAGAGGTGAAGCTTTCTTT. It codes for CASSPRWGRGEAFF. The entire variable domain, with the rest obtained from reference TRBV5-6 and TRBJ1-1, is as follows: DAGVTQSPTHLIKTRGQQVTLRCSPKSGHDTVSWYQQALGQGPQFIFQYYEEEERQRGNFPDRFSGHQFPNYSSELNVNALLLGDSALYLCASSPRWGRGEAFFGQGTRLTVV.

The rearrangement links TRBV5-4 to TRBJ2-3; 7 bases line up with TRBD2. Germline V gene data show CDR1 as SGHNT and CDR2 as YYREEE (reference sequence). There are 16 residues in the CDR3. V trimming: 0 bases; J trimming: 0 bases; junction bases outside the gene matches: 4. This CDR3 reads CASSLDAGDSTDTQYF. The CDR3 DNA reads TGTGCCAGCAGCTTGGATGCGGGGGATAGCACAGATACGCAGTATTTT.

This clone was seen a single time. V gene TRBV11-2 combines with J gene TRBJ1-2; D ambiguous. The germline CDR1 and CDR2 sequences are SGHAT and FQNNGV. This CDR3 is 14 amino acids long. V lost 5 bases, J lost 8 bases, and 18 bases lay in between. This CDR3 is CASSPRREGSGYTF. In nucleotides, the CDR3 is TGTGCCAGCAGCCCACGGCGGGAAGGGAGCGGCTACACCTTC. Supplemented by reference TRBV11-2 and TRBJ1-2, the full variable domain reads EAGVAQSPRYKIIEKRQSVAFWCNPISGHATLYWYQQILGQGPKLLIQFQNNGVVDDSQLPKDRFSAERLKGVDSTLKIQPAKLEDSAVYLCASSPRREGSGYTFGSGTRLTVV.

With respect to this clone: An end of the junction does not agree with germline; a read error may underlie this. The V call is TRBV6-5, the J call TRBJ2-7; 8 bases match TRBD2. The CDR3 contains 14 residues. Germline V lookup: CDR1 MNHEY, CDR2 SVGAGI. The CDR3 loop reads CANSESLAGGEQYF. DNA for the CDR3: TGTGCCAACAGTGAATCCCTAGCGGGTGGAGAGCAGTACTTC.

This clone was detected a few times. The chain combines TRBV5-4 with TRBJ1-6; unclear D gene. The germline V gene has CDR1 SGHNT and CDR2 YYREEE (reference sequence). V dropped 0 bases and J dropped 8 bases, with 3 bases sitting between them. The CDR3 loop spans 12 amino acids. For the CDR3, the DNA is TGTGCCAGCAGCTTGGTGGATTCACCCCTCCACTTT. Protein sequence: CASSLVDSPLHF.

The sample holds one count of this clone. This chain connects TRBV10-1 to TRBJ1-5; TRBD1 aligns across 9 bases. CDR3 length: 14 residues. Germline CDR1 WNHNN, CDR2 SYGVQD (reference sequence). J gave up 5 bases and V 9 bases, and 8 bases lay outside the gene matches. The CDR3 DNA sequence: TGCGCCAGGCCTTACAGGGGGCACCATCAGCCCCAGCATTTT. Amino acid sequence: CARPYRGHHQPQHF.

The chain employs TRBV28 and TRBJ1-6; TRBD1 agrees at 8 bases. The V gene's germline CDR1 is MDHEN and CDR2 SYDVKM. The length of the CDR3 is 15 residues. V was clipped by 3 bases and J by 8 bases; unmatched bases: 6. DNA of the CDR3: TGTGCCAGCAGTTTCCCCCAGGGGGCGGATTCACCCCTCCACTTT. Translating it yields CASSFPQGADSPLHF.

The V and J genes are TRBV7-2 and TRBJ1-6, with D tentatively TRBD1 (5 bases). The length of the CDR3 is 14 residues. The V end lost 1 base, the J end lost 7 bases, and 8 bases lay between the germline ends. CDR1 and CDR2 from the germline V gene are SGHTA and FQGNSA. CDR3: CASSLVRANSPLHF. CDR3 in DNA: TGTGCCAGCAGCTTAGTCAGGGCGAATTCACCCCTCCACTTT.

The rearrangement joins TRBV2 to TRBJ2-7, with 7 bases matching TRBD2. V was clipped by 1 base and J by 6 bases; unmatched bases: 0. This CDR3 comprises 12 residues. CDR1 is SNHLY and CDR2 is FYNNEI in the germline V gene. In DNA, the CDR3 is TGTGCCAGCAGTGAAGGACTAGCCGAGCAGTACTTC. Translated: CASSEGLAEQYF.

The rearrangement joins TRBV5-1 to TRBJ1-2; D is ambiguous. CDR3 length equals 13 residues. The germline V gene encodes CDR1 SGHRS and CDR2 YFSETQ. Trimming removed 0 bases from V and 8 bases from J, with 11 bases in between. The CDR3 coding sequence is TGCGCCAGCAGCTTGGGGACTAATCTGGGCTACACCTTC. This translates into CASSLGTNLGYTF. The full variable domain, completed using reference TRBV5-1 and TRBJ1-2, is KAGVTQTPRYLIKTRGQQVTLSCSPISGHRSVSWYQQTPGQGLQFLFEYFSETQRNKGNFPGRFSGRQFSNSRSEMNVSTLELGDSALYLCASSLGTNLGYTFGSGTRLTVV.

As regards this clone: Other DNA sequences from this sample encode an identical CDR3 as well. The chain recombines TRBV19 with TRBJ2-4; 8 bases line up with TRBD1. This CDR3 comprises 12 residues. Germline values: CDR1 LNHDA, CDR2 SQIVND (reference sequence). The trim removed 9 bases at V and 12 bases at J, leaving 10 bases unmatched. CDR3 sequence: CASSPDREAQYF. In nucleotides, the CDR3 is TGTGCCAGCAGTCCGGACAGGGAGGCTCAGTACTTC.

The rearrangement links TRBV28 to TRBJ2-7; 9 bases match TRBD1. The CDR3 totals 14 residues. V shed 6 bases and J 2 bases; nucleotides not matched to a gene: 5. Germline V gene sequence: CDR1 MDHEN, CDR2 SYDVKM. In nucleotides, the CDR3 is TGTGCCAGCAGGGGACAGGGACCTACCTACGAGCAGTACTTC. It is translated as CASRGQGPTYEQYF.

This rearrangement joins TRBV5-5 to TRBJ2-2, with 10 bases that match TRBD2. The CDR3 totals 17 residues. Germline V gives CDR1 SGHKS, CDR2 YYEKEE (reference sequence). With V trimmed by 0 bases and J by 4 bases, 6 bases remained unmatched. Here the CDR3 DNA reads TGTGCCAGCAGCTTGGCTCTAGCGGGGGCTGGCACCGGGGAGCTGTTTTTT. This codes for CASSLALAGAGTGELFF.

This clone appeared once. This chain links TRBV28 with TRBJ2-2, with D tentatively TRBD1 (5 bases). This CDR3 region has 16 residues. Germline V gene data show CDR1 as MDHEN and CDR2 as SYDVKM. Trimming cost V 3 bases and J 3 bases, with 14 bases left between them. The CDR3 protein is CASSFGQGVDTGELFF. CDR3 coding DNA: TGTGCCAGCAGTTTTGGGCAGGGCGTGGACACCGGGGAGCTGTTTTTT.